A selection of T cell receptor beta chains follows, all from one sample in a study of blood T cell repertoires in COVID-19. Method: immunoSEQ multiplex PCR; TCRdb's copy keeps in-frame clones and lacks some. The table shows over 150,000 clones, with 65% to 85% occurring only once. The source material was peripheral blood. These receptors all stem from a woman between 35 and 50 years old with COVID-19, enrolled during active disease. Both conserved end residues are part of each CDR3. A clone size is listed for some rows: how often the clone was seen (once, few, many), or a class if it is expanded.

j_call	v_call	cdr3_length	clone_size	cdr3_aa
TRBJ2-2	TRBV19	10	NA	CASSHGELFF
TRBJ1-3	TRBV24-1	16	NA	CATSDYRASSGNTIYF
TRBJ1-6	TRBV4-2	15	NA	CASSQDYEGHSPLHF
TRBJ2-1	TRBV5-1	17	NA	CASSLASGQGRGNEQFF
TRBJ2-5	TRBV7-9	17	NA	CASSLPTPVPREETQYF
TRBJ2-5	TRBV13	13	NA	CASSPRTQETQYF
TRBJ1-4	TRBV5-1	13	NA	CASSGSGGEKLFF
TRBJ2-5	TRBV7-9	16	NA	CASSLAGGGLQETQYF
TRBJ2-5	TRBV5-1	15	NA	CASSLVPGGVETQYF
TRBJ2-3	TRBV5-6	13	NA	CASSTGFTDTQYF
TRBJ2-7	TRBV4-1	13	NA	CASSQFGSYEQYF
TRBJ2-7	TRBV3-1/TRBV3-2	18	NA	CASSQDYLRVPAGDVQYF
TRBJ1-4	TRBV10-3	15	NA	CAISETGSTNEKLFF
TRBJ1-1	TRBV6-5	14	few	CASLRSRANTEAFF
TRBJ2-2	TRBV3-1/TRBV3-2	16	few	CASSQSNSLNTGELFF
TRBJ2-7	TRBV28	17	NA	CASSLSPEDYTIYEQYF
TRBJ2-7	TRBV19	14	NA	CASSSPGQTYEQYF
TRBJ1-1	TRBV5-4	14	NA	CASSGPGQHSEAFF
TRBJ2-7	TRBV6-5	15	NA	CASSPSGGGSYEQYF
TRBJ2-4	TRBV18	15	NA	CASSPTGGTSNIQYF
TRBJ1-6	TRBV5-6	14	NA	CASSSEGALSPLHF
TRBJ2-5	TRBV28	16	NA	CASSLEGRYFLETQYF
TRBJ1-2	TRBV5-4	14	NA	CASREGGPPTGYTF
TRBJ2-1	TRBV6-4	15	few	CASSDVSGSYNEQFF
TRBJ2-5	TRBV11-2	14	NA	CASSPAAYQETQYF
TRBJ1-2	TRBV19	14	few	CASSIQGRNYGYTF
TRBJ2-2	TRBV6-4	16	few	CASSMSGGGEIGELFF
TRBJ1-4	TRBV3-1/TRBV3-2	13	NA	CASSPWRGEKLFF
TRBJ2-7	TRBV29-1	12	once	CSVRVTSYEQYF
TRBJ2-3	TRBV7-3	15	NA	CASSRAGGSTDTQYF
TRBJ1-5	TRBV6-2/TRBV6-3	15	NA	CASSQQGGINQPQHF
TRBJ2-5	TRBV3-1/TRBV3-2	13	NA	CASSRSRSETQYF
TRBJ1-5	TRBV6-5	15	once	CASSDGQVGNQPQHF
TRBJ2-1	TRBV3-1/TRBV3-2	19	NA	CASSQVRMGHLSSYNEQFF